These T cell receptor beta chains were read from a single sample in a study of T cell changes during pregnancy in multiple sclerosis. Here immunoSEQ multiplex PCR was the method, and the copy in TCRdb shows in-frame clones only, minus some. This sample has about 100,000 clones, with around 92% found just once. This specimen was peripheral blood, taken before pregnancy. The receptors were sampled from a female donor with multiple sclerosis, enrolled in a pregnancy study. CDR3s include the opening cysteine and the closing phenylalanine or tryptophan. Fields, in order: clone size, J gene, V gene, D gene, CDR3 DNA, CDR3 protein. D genes are given only for firm matches. A clone size is listed for some rows: how often the clone was seen (once, few, many), or a class if it is expanded.

>NA|TRBJ1-1|TRBV19|NA
TGTGCCAGTACCCCACCGGGGGGGGGTAACACTGAAGCTTTCTTT
CASTPPGGGNTEAFF
>NA|TRBJ2-1|TRBV11-2|TRBD2
TGTGCCAGCAGCTTAGTCCGCCTAGCGGGAGCCGATGAGCAGTTCTTC
CASSLVRLAGADEQFF
>NA|TRBJ2-7|TRBV30|TRBD1
TGTGCCTGTTCTCACCGGGACAGGGGGTACGAGCAGTACTTC
CACSHRDRGYEQYF
>few|TRBJ2-1|TRBV4-1|NA
TGCGCCAGCAGCCAAATCCAGGGTGGTGAGCAGTTCTTC
CASSQIQGGEQFF
>NA|TRBJ1-2|TRBV19|NA
TGTGCCAGTAGTATCCGTCGGTCGAACTATGGCTACACCTTC
CASSIRRSNYGYTF
>NA|TRBJ2-1|TRBV5-4|NA
TGTGCCAGCAGCTTGGCAGGGTTATCTCAGAATGAGCAGTTCTTC
CASSLAGLSQNEQFF
>NA|TRBJ2-7|TRBV30|TRBD2
TGTGCCTGGAGCTACCGGGGGAGGGCCTACGAGCAGTACTTC
CAWSYRGRAYEQYF
>NA|TRBJ1-5|TRBV19|NA
TGTGCCAGTAGTATAGAGACAGGAAATCAGCCCCAGCATTTT
CASSIETGNQPQHF
>NA|TRBJ2-3|TRBV19|NA
TGTGCCAGTAGTCCCAGGGGGGCAGATACGCAGTATTTT
CASSPRGADTQYF
>NA|TRBJ2-1|TRBV5-1|NA
TGCGCCAGCAGCTTAAACCCTGTGAGCGGGCAGTTCTTC
CASSLNPVSGQFF
>NA|TRBJ2-2|TRBV6-1|TRBD1
TGTGCCAGCAGTGAAGAAGCGCGGGACAGGGGAACCGGGGAGCTGTTTTTT
CASSEEARDRGTGELFF
>NA|TRBJ1-5|TRBV6-6|NA
TGTGCCAGCAGTTTAAACAGCTATCAGCCCCAGCATTTT
CASSLNSYQPQHF
>NA|TRBJ2-7|TRBV27|NA
TGTGCCAGCAGCGAGGAAGAAGACGAGCAGTACTTC
CASSEEEDEQYF
>NA|TRBJ2-7|TRBV4-1|TRBD2
TGCGCCAGCAAATTCCTAGCGGGAGGGGGCCCCTACGAGCAGTACTTC
CASKFLAGGGPYEQYF
>NA|TRBJ2-1|TRBV6-5|TRBD2
TGTGCCAGCAGTTGGGGACTAGCGGGAGCATACAATGAGCAGTTCTTC
CASSWGLAGAYNEQFF
>NA|TRBJ2-3|TRBV5-1|TRBD2
TGCGCCAGCAGCCGAGGGACTAACACAGATACGCAGTATTTT
CASSRGTNTDTQYF
>once|TRBJ2-7|TRBV7-9|NA
TGTGCCAGCAGCTTAGCTCTGGGACTCTATTACGAGCAGTACTTC
CASSLALGLYYEQYF
>NA|TRBJ2-7|TRBV5-1|NA
TGCGCCAGCAGCGGGAGCTCCTACGAGCAGTACTTC
CASSGSSYEQYF
>NA|TRBJ1-4|TRBV5-1|NA
TGCGCCAGCAGCTTGGTACAGAATGAAAAACTGTTTTTT
CASSLVQNEKLFF
>NA|TRBJ2-1|TRBV6-1|NA
TGTGCCAGCAGCCTAATGACCTACAATGAGCAGTTCTTC
CASSLMTYNEQFF
>NA|TRBJ1-1|TRBV9|NA
TGTGCCAGCAGCGTAGGGGTGGGGGCGAACACTGAAGCTTTCTTT
CASSVGVGANTEAFF
>NA|TRBJ2-1|TRBV28|NA
TGTGCCAGCAGTCTGACTAGTGAGCAGTTCTTC
CASSLTSEQFF
>once|TRBJ1-1|TRBV6-5|TRBD1
TGTGCCAGCAGTTACTCGAATTCAGGGGGGACTGAAGCTTTCTTT
CASSYSNSGGTEAFF
>NA|TRBJ1-2|TRBV5-8|TRBD1
TGTGCCAGCAGCAAGTACAGGGGAAACTATGGCTACACCTTC
CASSKYRGNYGYTF
>NA|TRBJ1-1|TRBV7-9|NA
TGTGCCAGCAGCTGGGGCCAGAACACTGAAGCTTTCTTT
CASSWGQNTEAFF
>NA|TRBJ1-5|TRBV2|TRBD1
TGTGCCAGCACTTCATTCCTTGGGACAGGAAGCAATCAGCCCCAGCATTTT
CASTSFLGTGSNQPQHF
>once|TRBJ2-1|TRBV4-3|TRBD1
TGCGCCAGCAGCCGTGGGACAGGGGGCTACAATGAGCAGTTCTTC
CASSRGTGGYNEQFF
>NA|TRBJ1-2|TRBV6-1|NA
TGTGCCAGCAGTGTCAGGGGAGGGGACTATGGCTACACCTTC
CASSVRGGDYGYTF
>NA|TRBJ2-7|TRBV5-1|NA
TGCGCCAGCAGCTTGGATAGGGGTATCTACGAGCAGTACTTC
CASSLDRGIYEQYF
>once|TRBJ2-1|TRBV5-5|NA
TGTGCCAGCAGCTTGGGGGCCGGGACTTACTACAATGAGCAGTTCTTC
CASSLGAGTYYNEQFF
>NA|TRBJ1-5|TRBV28|TRBD1
TGTGCCAGTACGCACGGACAGGCGGGATGGCAGCCCCAGCATTTT
CASTHGQAGWQPQHF
>NA|TRBJ1-1|TRBV30|NA
TGTGCCTGGAGTTCTTGGGGGGGCATGAACACTGAAGCTTTCTTT
CAWSSWGGMNTEAFF
>NA|TRBJ1-1|TRBV28|TRBD1
TGTGCCAGCAGTTATAGACAGGGGTTCTACACTGAAGCTTTCTTT
CASSYRQGFYTEAFF
>NA|TRBJ1-3|TRBV30|TRBD1
TGTGCCTGGGATAAGACAGGGTTTGGAAACACCATATATTTT
CAWDKTGFGNTIYF
>NA|TRBJ1-3|TRBV30|TRBD1
TGTGCCTGGAGTTTCCGGGGACAGACCCTCTCTGGAAACACCATATATTTT
CAWSFRGQTLSGNTIYF
>NA|TRBJ2-5|TRBV10-3|TRBD2
TGTGCCATCAGTGAGTCCGGACTAGCGGGAGGGGACGGAGAGACCCAGTACTTC
CAISESGLAGGDGETQYF
>NA|TRBJ2-7|TRBV5-1|TRBD1
TGCGCCAGCAGCTTGTTCGCCATGACAGGGACGAACTACGAGCAGTACTTC
CASSLFAMTGTNYEQYF
>once|TRBJ1-1|TRBV29-1|NA
TGCAGCGTTGCGGGTACTGAAGCTTTCTTT
CSVAGTEAFF
>NA|TRBJ2-7|TRBV2|NA
TGTGCCAGCAGTAGGGCGATAGGGGTAACATCCTACGAGCAGTACTTC
CASSRAIGVTSYEQYF
>once|TRBJ2-1|TRBV9|TRBD2
TGTGCCAGCAGCGGACGGGAGGGCCTTGTCGGTGAGCAGTTCTTC
CASSGREGLVGEQFF
>NA|TRBJ2-1|TRBV2|TRBD2
TGTGCCAGCAATCGGTTAGCGGGAGGGAGGGAGCAGTTCTTC
CASNRLAGGREQFF
>NA|TRBJ2-7|TRBV7-6|TRBD1
TGTGCCAGCAGCGCGCAACAGGGGTTGTTTTACGAGCAGTACTTC
CASSAQQGLFYEQYF